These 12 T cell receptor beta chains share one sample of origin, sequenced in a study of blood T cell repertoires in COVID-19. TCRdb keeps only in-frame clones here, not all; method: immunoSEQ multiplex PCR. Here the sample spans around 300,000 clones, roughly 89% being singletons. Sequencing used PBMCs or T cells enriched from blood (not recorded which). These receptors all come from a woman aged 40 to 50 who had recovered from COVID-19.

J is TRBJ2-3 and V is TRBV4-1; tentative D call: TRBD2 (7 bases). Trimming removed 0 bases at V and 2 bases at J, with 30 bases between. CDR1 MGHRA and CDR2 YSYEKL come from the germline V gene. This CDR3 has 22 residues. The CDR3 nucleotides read TGCGCCAGCAGCCAAGAGAGCGTGATGGGGGGGGCTAGCGGCGGGAACACAGATACGCAGTATTTT. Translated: CASSQESVMGGASGGNTDTQYF.

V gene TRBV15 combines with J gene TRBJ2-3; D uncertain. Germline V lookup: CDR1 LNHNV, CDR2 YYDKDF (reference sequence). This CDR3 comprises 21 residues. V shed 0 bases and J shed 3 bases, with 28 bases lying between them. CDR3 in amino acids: CATSRDLILTFPPHQTDTQYF. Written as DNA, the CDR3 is TGTGCCACCAGCAGAGATCTAATCCTAACCTTCCCTCCCCACCAAACAGATACGCAGTATTTT.

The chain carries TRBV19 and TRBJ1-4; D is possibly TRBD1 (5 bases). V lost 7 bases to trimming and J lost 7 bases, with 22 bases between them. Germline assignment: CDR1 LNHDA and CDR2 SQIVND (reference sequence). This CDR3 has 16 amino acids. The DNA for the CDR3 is TGTGCCAGTACTTCACCCGGGACTTTTGGTGGTGAAAAACTGTTTTTT. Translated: CASTSPGTFGGEKLFF.

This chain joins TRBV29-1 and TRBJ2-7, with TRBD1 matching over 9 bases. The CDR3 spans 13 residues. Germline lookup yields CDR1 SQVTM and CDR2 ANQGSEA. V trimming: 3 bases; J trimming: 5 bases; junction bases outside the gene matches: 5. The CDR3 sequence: CSVDRTGVNEQYF. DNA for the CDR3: TGCAGCGTTGACCGGACAGGGGTAAACGAGCAGTACTTC.

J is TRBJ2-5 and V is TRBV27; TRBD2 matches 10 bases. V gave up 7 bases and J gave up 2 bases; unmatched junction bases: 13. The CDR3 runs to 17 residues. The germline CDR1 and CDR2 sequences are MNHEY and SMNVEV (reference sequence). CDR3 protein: CASTSIGIAGGQETQYF. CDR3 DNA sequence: TGTGCCAGCACCTCCATTGGGATAGCGGGAGGTCAAGAGACCCAGTACTTC.

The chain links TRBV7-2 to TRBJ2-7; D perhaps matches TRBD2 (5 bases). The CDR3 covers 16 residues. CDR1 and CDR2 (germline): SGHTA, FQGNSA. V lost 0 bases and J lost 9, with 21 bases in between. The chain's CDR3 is CASSLAGQRPGGGQYF. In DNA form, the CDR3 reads TGTGCCAGCAGCTTAGCAGGCCAAAGGCCAGGCGGAGGGCAGTACTTC. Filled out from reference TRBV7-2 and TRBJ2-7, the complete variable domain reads GAGVSQSPSNKVTEKGKDVELRCDPISGHTALYWYRQSLGQGLEFLIYFQGNSAPDKSGLPSDRFSAERTGGSVSTLTIQRTQQEDSAVYLCASSLAGQRPGGGQYFGPGTRLTVT.

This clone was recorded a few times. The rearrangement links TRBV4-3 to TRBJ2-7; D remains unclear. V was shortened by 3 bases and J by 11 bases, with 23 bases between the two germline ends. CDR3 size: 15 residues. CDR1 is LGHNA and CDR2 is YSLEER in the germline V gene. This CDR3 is CASSHSEIRRGKKYF. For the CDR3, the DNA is TGCGCCAGCAGCCACTCGGAAATAAGACGAGGAAAGAAGTACTTC.

In nucleotides, the CDR3 is TGTGCCTGGAGTAGCGGGAGTGTCGCCGGGGAGCTGTTTTTT. Protein sequence: CAWSSGSVAGELFF. The V and J genes are TRBV30 and TRBJ2-2, with TRBD2 matching over 8 bases. V dropped 2 bases and J dropped 6; count of bases not matched to a gene: 5. This CDR3 spans 14 amino acids. From germline, CDR1 is GTSNPN and CDR2 SVGIG (reference sequence).

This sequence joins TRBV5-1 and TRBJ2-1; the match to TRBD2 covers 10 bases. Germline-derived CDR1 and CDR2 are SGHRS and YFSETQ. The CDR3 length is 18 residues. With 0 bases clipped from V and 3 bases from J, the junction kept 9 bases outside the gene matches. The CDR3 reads CASSLGGSGGPYYNEQFF. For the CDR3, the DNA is TGCGCCAGCAGCTTGGGAGGTAGCGGGGGGCCCTACTACAATGAGCAGTTCTTC. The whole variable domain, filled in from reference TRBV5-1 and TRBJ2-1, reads KAGVTQTPRYLIKTRGQQVTLSCSPISGHRSVSWYQQTPGQGLQFLFEYFSETQRNKGNFPGRFSGRQFSNSRSEMNVSTLELGDSALYLCASSLGGSGGPYYNEQFFGPGTRLTVL.

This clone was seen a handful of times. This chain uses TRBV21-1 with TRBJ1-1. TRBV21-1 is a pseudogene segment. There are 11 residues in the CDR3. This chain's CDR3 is CASHDCTEAFF. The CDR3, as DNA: TGTGCCAGCCACGACTGCACTGAAGCTTTCTTT.

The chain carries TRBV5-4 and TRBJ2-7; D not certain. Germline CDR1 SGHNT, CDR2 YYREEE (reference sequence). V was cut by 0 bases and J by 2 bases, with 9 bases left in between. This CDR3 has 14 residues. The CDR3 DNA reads TGTGCCAGCAGCTTGGGGCCGAATACCTACGAGCAGTACTTC. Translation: CASSLGPNTYEQYF.

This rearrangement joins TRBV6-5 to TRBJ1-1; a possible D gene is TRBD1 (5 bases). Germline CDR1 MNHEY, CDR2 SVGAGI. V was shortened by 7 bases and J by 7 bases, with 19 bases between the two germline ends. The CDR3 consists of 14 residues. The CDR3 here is CASTPGRGVREAFF. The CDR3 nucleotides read TGTGCCAGCACCCCAGGGCGGGGGGTGCGTGAAGCTTTCTTT.